This T cell receptor (beta chain) is drawn from a study of blood T cells in healthy people across ages. Combining a sample-barcoded 5' primer with a J-beta primer mix, a second PCR ran for 7 to 11 cycles. Each single sample gave us at least 3 million CDR3-containing paired-end reads. Each CDR3 protein is one row after TCRdb ran MiXCR on the 5' RACE reads. Of under 1,100,000 distinct CDR3 sequences listed, 20% to 25% are singletons. Study-wide results and caveats: Per million T cells, TCR beta diversity dropped about linearly as age rose.

The CDR3 has 17 amino acids. Germline V gene lookup returns CDR1 SGHRS and CDR2 YFSETQ. The ends were cut back, 0 bases at V and 2 bases at J, with 18 bases in the middle. At least ten counts were recorded for this clonotype. The antigen remains undetermined. The same sample was also studied in work on T cells of mothers and their children.

J is TRBJ2-7 and V is TRBV5-1; D might be TRBD1 or TRBD2, each matching 7 bases. The TCR comes from a girl aged 2-10 years in good health. The sample was blood. The CDR3: CASSLGGGGASTYEQYF. Written as DNA, the CDR3 is TGCGCCAGCAGCTTGGGGGGAGGGGGCGCCTCAACCTACGAGCAGTACTTC.